Detailed here is one T cell receptor beta chain. This entry belongs to a study of blood T cell repertoires in COVID-19. TCRdb keeps only in-frame clones here, not all; method: immunoSEQ multiplex PCR. The sample comprises around 63,000 clones, around 79% of which are singletons, and roughly 18% rests with the top ten. Sequencing was performed on peripheral blood. This TCR came from a woman aged 45-65 years with active or convalescent COVID-19.

The CDR3 DNA is TGTGCCAGCAGTTTAGGTGGGGTGGACAGTTTGGGCTACACCTTC. Translation gives CASSLGGVDSLGYTF. The chain is built from TRBV28 and TRBJ1-2, with D possibly being TRBD1 (6 bases). CDR3 length equals 15 residues. Trimming pared 2 bases from V and 8 bases from J, leaving 18 bases between. Germline V gives CDR1 MDHEN, CDR2 SYDVKM.